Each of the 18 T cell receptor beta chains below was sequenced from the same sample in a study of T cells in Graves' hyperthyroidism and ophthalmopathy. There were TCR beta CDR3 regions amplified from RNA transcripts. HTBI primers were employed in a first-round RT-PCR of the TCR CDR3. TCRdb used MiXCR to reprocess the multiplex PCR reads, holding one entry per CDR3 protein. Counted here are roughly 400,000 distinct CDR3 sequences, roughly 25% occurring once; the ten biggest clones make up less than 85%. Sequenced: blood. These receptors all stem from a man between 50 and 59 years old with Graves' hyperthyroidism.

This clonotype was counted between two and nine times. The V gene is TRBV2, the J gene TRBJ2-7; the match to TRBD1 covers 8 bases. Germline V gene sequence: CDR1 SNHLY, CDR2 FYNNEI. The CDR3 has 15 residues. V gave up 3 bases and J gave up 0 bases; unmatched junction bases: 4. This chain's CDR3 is CASSERTGISYEQYF. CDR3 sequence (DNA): TGTGCCAGCAGTGAGAGGACAGGGATCTCCTACGAGCAGTACTTC.

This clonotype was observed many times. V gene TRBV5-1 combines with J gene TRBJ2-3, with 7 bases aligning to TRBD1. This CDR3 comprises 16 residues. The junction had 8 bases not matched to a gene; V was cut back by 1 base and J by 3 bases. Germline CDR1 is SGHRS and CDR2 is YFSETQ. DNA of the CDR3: TGCGCCAGCAGCTTGTCGGGCAGGGGGAAGACAGATACGCAGTATTTT. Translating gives CASSLSGRGKTDTQYF.

CDR3 in amino acids: CASIGTRGGDTQYF. CDR3 coding DNA: TGCGCCAGCATTGGGACACGAGGAGGGGATACGCAGTATTTT. The chain carries TRBV10-2 and TRBJ2-3, with D perhaps matching TRBD1 or TRBD2 (6 bases each). Per germline, CDR1 WSHSY and CDR2 SAAADI. Trimming removed 7 bases at V and 6 bases at J, with 17 bases between. The CDR3 is made up of 14 amino acids.

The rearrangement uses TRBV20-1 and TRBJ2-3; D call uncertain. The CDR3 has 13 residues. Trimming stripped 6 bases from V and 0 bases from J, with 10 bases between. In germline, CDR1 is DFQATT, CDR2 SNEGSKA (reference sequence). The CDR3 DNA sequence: TGCAGTGCACCCATGACTAGCACAGATACGCAGTATTTT. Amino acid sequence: CSAPMTSTDTQYF.

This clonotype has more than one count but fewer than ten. The CDR3 loop is CASSYSSLGASSYNEQFF. The DNA of the CDR3 is TGTGCCAGCAGTTACTCTTCTCTGGGGGCAAGCTCCTACAATGAGCAGTTCTTC. This chain connects TRBV6-5 to TRBJ2-1; D is possibly TRBD1 (6 bases). CDR3 size: 18 residues. Between the trimmed V and J ends, which lost 0 bases and 0 bases, there was a span of 15 bases. CDR1 MNHEY and CDR2 SVGAGI come from the germline V gene.

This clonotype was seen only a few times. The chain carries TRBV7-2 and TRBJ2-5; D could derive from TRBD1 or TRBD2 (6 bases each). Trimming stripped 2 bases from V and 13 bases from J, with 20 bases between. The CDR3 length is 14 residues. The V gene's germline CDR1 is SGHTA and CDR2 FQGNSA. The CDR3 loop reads CASSLKSTGAVGYF. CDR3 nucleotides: TGTGCCAGCAGCTTAAAGTCCACGGGGGCCGTCGGGTACTTC.

CDR3 coding DNA: TGTGCCAGCAGCTTGGCCGAAGGGAACACTGAAGCTTTCTTT. Protein: CASSLAEGNTEAFF. The chain uses TRBV5-5 and TRBJ1-1; the D is unclear. The CDR3 spans 14 residues. V lost 0 bases, J lost 1 base, and 7 bases lay in between. In germline, CDR1 is SGHKS, CDR2 YYEKEE (reference sequence).

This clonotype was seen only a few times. Written as DNA, the CDR3 is TGTGCCAGCAGTTCTGGTGGGGGCGTATACTACGAGCAGTACTTC. Protein: CASSSGGGVYYEQYF. This sequence joins TRBV9 and TRBJ2-7, with D possibly TRBD1 on 6 matching bases. The germline V gene has CDR1 SGDLS and CDR2 YYNGEE. Trimming shortened V by 5 bases and J by 3 bases, and 18 bases separated the two germline ends. This CDR3 region has 15 residues. The whole variable domain, remainder taken from reference TRBV9 and TRBJ2-7, is DSGVTQTPKHLITATGQRVTLRCSPRSGDLSVYWYQQSLDQGLQFLIQYYNGEERAKGNILERFSAQQFPDLHSELNLSSLELGDSALYFCASSSGGGVYYEQYFGPGTRLTVT.

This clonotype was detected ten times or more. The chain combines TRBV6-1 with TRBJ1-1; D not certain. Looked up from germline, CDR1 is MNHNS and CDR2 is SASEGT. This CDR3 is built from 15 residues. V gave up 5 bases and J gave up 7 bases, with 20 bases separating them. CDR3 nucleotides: TGTGCCAGCAGTTCACCATCCGGGCCGACGGGTGAAGCTTTCTTT. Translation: CASSSPSGPTGEAFF.

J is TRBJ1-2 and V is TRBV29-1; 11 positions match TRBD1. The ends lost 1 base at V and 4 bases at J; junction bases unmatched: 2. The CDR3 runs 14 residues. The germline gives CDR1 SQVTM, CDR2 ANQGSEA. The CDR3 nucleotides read TGCAGCGTTGAAGTCGGGACAGGGGGCTATGGCTACACCTTC. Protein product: CSVEVGTGGYGYTF.

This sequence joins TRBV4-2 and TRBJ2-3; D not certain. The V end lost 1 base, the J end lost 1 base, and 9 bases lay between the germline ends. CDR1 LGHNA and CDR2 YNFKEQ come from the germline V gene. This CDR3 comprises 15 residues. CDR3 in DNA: TGTGCCAGCAGCCAAGTCATTGGCGGCACAGATACGCAGTATTTT. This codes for CASSQVIGGTDTQYF.

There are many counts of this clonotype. CDR3 bases: TGTGCCAGCAGGGGAGGGTTGGCGAACACTGAAGCTTTCTTT. Protein: CASRGGLANTEAFF. This rearrangement joins TRBV2 to TRBJ1-1; D is unresolved. The germline V and J ends were trimmed by 6 bases and 1 base, with 12 bases remaining between them. The germline CDR1 and CDR2 sequences are SNHLY and FYNNEI. The CDR3 contains 14 residues.

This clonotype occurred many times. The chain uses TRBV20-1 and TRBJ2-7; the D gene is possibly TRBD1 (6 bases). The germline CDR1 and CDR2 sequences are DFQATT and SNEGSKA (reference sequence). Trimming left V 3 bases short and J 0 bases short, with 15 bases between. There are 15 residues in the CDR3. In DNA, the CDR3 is TGCAGTGCTAGGATTACAGGGACCAGCTCCTACGAGCAGTACTTC. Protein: CSARITGTSSYEQYF.

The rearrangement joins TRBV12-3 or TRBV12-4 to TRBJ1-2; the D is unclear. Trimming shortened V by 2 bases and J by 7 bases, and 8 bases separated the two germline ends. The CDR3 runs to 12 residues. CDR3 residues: CASSLMASGYTF. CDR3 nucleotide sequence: TGTGCCAGCAGTTTAATGGCATCTGGCTACACCTTC.

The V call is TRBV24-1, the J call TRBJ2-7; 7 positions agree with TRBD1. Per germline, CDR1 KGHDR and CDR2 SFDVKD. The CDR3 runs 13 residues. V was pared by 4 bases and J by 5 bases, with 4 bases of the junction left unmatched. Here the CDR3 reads CATSDSTGDEQYF. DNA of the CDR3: TGTGCCACCAGTGACTCTACAGGGGACGAGCAGTACTTC.

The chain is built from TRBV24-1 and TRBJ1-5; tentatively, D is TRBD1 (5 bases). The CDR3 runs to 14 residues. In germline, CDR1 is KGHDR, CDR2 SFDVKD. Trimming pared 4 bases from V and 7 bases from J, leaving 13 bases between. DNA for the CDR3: TGTGCCACCAGTGAACCTGGGGGGGAACAGCCCCAGCATTTT. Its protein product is CATSEPGGEQPQHF.

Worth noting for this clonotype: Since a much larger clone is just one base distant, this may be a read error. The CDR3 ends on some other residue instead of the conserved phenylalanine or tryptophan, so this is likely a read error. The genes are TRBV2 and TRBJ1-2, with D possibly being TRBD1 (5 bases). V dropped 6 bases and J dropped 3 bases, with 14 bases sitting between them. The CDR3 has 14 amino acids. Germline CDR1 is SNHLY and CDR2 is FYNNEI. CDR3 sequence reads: CASRAPGGDYGYTL. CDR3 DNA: TGTGCCAGCAGGGCGCCAGGAGGGGACTATGGCTACACCCTC.

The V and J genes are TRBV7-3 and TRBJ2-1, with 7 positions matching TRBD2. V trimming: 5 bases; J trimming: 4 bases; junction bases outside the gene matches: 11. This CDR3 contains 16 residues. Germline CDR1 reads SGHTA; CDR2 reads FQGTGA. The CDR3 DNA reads TGTGCCAGCAGCCAAGAACCCGGGACTATATACAATGAGCAGTTCTTC. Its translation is CASSQEPGTIYNEQFF.